This T cell receptor beta chain comes out of a study of blood T cells in healthy people across ages. Study conclusions and caveats: Since the PBMCs were unsorted, naive and antigen-experienced cells could not be conclusively compared. The study regarded diversity estimates from one million T cells as underestimates. When set beside aged donors, long-lived donors presented more naive CD4+ cells and higher diversity.

A note on this clonotype: Its cognate antigen is unknown.

A second roughly 7 to 11 cycle PCR used barcoded and J-beta primers. TCRdb independently ran MiXCR on the 5' RACE reads; one entry per CDR3 protein. Of about 730,000 distinct CDR3 sequences in the sample, roughly 47% were seen once. Germline-derived CDR1 and CDR2 are MGHDK and SYGVNS. The germline V and J ends were trimmed by 3 bases and 2 bases, with 10 bases remaining between them. This CDR3 comprises 14 residues. The TCR was taken from a woman aged 55-70 years in good health. The chain employs TRBV25-1 and TRBJ2-5; weak D call: TRBD2 (6 bases). The sample was blood. Here the CDR3 reads CASSETGRQETQYF. In DNA, the CDR3 is TGTGCCAGCAGTGAGACCGGGAGACAAGAGACCCAGTACTTC.